Below, one T cell receptor (beta chain) is given with its context. Antigen unknown. Collection of lesional scalp punch biopsies and peripheral blood was performed in alopecia areata patients. Sorted out of PBMCs were CD4+ T cells and CD8+ T cells. V lost 6 bases and J 0 bases, leaving 11 bases between the germline ends. This CDR3 has 14 amino acids. Germline V gene sequence: CDR1 MNHEY, CDR2 SVGAGI. Sequencing used cDNA as its template, made by extracting RNA and reverse transcribing it. Data came from immunoSEQ multiplex PCR; TCRdb stores just in-frame clones and leaves some out. This sample has about 23,000 clones, with 52% found just once. The sample originates from a study of CD8+ T cells in alopecia areata. Study observations and caveats: Researchers report lesional scalp, most notably alopecia totalis/universalis, outstripped normal scalp in clonality.

The chain combines TRBV6-5 with TRBJ1-1, with a weak D call TRBD1 (5 bases). The sequencing sample was made of NKG2D-high CD8+ T cells sorted from blood. This sequence was found in a human donor with alopecia areata. The CDR3 is CASSLLGVNTEAFF. As DNA, the CDR3 is TGTGCCAGCAGCCTACTAGGGGTGAACACTGAAGCTTTCTTT.